This T cell receptor beta chain was captured by sequencing in a study of response to subunit inactivated influenza vaccine. Germline-derived CDR1 and CDR2 are SEHNR and FQNEAQ (reference sequence). This CDR3 is 11 amino acids long. TCRdb independently ran MiXCR on the RT-PCR reads; one entry per CDR3 protein. The repertoire consists of about 480,000 distinct CDR3 sequences, with 10% to 15% occurring once and the leading ten covering 13%. This clonotype was found many times. What it binds is unknown. At one end, the junction sequence differs from germline, possibly due to a read error. Broader study findings: There was a suggestion from the authors that each seasonal influenza vaccination recruits few new T cells.

The origin of this receptor is a man between 50 and 59 years old who received an inactivated influenza vaccine. Sequenced here: PBMCs from blood, sampled roughly 47 days after vaccination. The V gene is TRBV7-9, the J gene TRBJ2-1, with unresolved D. The CDR3 is CASSLARTYIF. CDR3 in DNA: TGTGCCAGCAGCTTAGCCCGTACATACATCTTC.